The sequence of this T cell receptor beta chain was determined in a study of beta chain features in type 1 diabetes. About this clone itself: Its target is not known.

The germline V gene has CDR1 GTSNPN and CDR2 SVGIG (reference sequence). The length of the CDR3 is 13 residues. The J segment lost 3 bases and the V segment lost 8 bases, leaving 9 bases of the junction unmatched. The whole isolated RNA underwent reverse transcription, so sequencing captured expressed TCRB transcripts. The table came from immunoSEQ multiplex PCR; TCRdb's copy has only in-frame clones and leaves some out. The sample lists 250,000 to 300,000 clones; around 24% were seen once. Study observations and caveats: In all four CD4+ subsets, TCRB CDR3 length was significantly, moderately reduced in type 1 diabetes.

The chain joins TRBV30 to TRBJ2-7; TRBD1 matches 8 bases. The source material was naive CD4+ T cells from blood. The sequence came from a woman aged 30 to 39 with type 1 diabetes. The CDR3 region is CAGIHRGDYEQYF. The CDR3 DNA reads as TGTGCCGGCATCCACAGGGGGGACTACGAGCAGTACTTC.